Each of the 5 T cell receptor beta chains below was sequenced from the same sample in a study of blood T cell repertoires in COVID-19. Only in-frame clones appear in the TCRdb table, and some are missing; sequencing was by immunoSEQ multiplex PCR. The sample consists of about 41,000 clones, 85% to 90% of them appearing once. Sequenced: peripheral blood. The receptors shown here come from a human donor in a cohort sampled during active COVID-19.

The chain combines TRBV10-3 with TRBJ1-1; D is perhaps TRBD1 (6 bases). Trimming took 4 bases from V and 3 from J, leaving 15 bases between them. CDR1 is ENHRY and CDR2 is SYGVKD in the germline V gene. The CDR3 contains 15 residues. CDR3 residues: CAISGWGGGHTEAFF. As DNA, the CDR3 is TGTGCCATCAGTGGGTGGGGCGGGGGCCACACTGAAGCTTTCTTT.

CDR3 sequence reads: CASSELMAARDTQYF. CDR3 DNA sequence: TGTGCCAGCAGTGAGCTGATGGCAGCGCGAGATACGCAGTATTTT. V and J are TRBV6-1 and TRBJ2-3; no clear D. This CDR3 contains 15 residues. The V end lost 3 bases, the J end lost 5 bases, and 15 bases lay between the germline ends. The germline V gene encodes CDR1 MNHNS and CDR2 SASEGT.

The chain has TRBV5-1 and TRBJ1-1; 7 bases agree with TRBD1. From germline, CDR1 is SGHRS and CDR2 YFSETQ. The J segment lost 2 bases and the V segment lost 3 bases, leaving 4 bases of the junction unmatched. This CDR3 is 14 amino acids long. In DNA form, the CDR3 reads TGCGCCAGCAGCTACCGGGACAGTAACACTGAAGCTTTCTTT. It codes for CASSYRDSNTEAFF.

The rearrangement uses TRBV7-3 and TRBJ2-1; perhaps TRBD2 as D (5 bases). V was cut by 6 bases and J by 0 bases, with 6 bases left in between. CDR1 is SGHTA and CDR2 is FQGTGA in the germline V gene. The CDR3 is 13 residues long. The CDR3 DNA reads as TGTGCCAGCAGTACTAGCTCCTACAATGAGCAGTTCTTC. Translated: CASSTSSYNEQFF.

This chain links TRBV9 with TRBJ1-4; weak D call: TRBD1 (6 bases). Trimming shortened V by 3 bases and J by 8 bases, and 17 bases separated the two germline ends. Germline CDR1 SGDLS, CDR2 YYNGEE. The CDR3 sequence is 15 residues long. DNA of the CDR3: TGTGCCAGCAGCGCGACCCCTTGGGACAACGAAAAACTGTTTTTT. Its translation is CASSATPWDNEKLFF.